The clone carrying this T cell receptor (beta chain) was found a few times. Seattle patients were enrolled while actively infected and followed longitudinally. The sample comes from a study of blood T cell repertoires in COVID-19. Background on the study: COVID-19 samples from acute and convalescent phases originated in the United States, Italy and Spain. Sample material is recorded as cDNA or gDNA derived from T cells, B-cell-depleted T cells, or PBMCs.

The repertoire was sequenced with immunoSEQ multiplex PCR; TCRdb's copy has only in-frame clones and lacks some. The sample has roughly 78,000 clones; around 80% are singletons. The clonotype originates from a middle-aged man with COVID-19, enrolled during active disease. The specimen was peripheral blood.

The CDR3 region is CASSLAGGPSTYEQYF. Written as DNA, the CDR3 is TGTGCCAGCAGTTTGGCGGGAGGGCCTTCTACCTACGAGCAGTACTTC. The chain employs TRBV6-6 and TRBJ2-7; 9 nucleotides line up with TRBD2. From germline, CDR1 is MNHNY and CDR2 SVGAGI (reference sequence). The V gene end was trimmed by 4 bases and the J gene end by 2 bases; junction bases not matched to a gene: 9. This CDR3 is 16 amino acids long.